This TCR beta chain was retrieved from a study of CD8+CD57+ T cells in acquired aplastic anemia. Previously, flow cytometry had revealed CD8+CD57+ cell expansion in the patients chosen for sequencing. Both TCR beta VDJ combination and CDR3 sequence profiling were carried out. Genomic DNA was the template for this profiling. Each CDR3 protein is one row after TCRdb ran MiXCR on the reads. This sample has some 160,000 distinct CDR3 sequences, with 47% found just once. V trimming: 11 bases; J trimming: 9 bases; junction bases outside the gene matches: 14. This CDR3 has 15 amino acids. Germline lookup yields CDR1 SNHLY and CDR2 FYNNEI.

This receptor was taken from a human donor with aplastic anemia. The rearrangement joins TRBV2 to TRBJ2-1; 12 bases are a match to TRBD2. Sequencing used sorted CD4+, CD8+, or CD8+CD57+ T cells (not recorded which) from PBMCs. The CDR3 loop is CASGPASGRAGEQFF. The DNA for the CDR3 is TGTGCCTCTGGGCCGGCTAGCGGGAGGGCGGGTGAGCAGTTCTTC.